The clone carrying this TCR beta chain appeared a single time. Antigen specificity is unknown. This entry belongs to a study of PD-1 blockade in classical Hodgkin lymphoma. Study overall: Nivolumab was given intravenously to patients at 3 mg/kg every 2 weeks. Overall study findings and caveats: The baseline diversity of complete responders showed similarity to that of newly diagnosed patients. Newly diagnosed patients were reported to start with lower TCR diversity than healthy donors.

In every patient, relapse followed autologous stem cell transplantation, while exposure to brentuximab vedotin differed. This CDR3 is 14 amino acids long. The V end lost 6 bases, the J end lost 1 base, and 9 bases lay between the germline ends. Germline CDR1 reads SNHLY; CDR2 reads FYNNEI. Sequencing was performed with immunoSEQ multiplex PCR; in TCRdb, only in-frame clones are kept and a portion is missing. The repertoire has some 32,000 clones, roughly four fifths of them found once; the top ten carry 25% to 40%. The chain recombines TRBV2 with TRBJ2-2; D gene uncertain. This clonotype was obtained from a human donor with classical Hodgkin lymphoma. This specimen was peripheral blood mononuclear cells (PBMCs), taken at baseline. DNA for the CDR3: TGTGCCAGCAGGGGAAGCCTGAACACCGGGGAGCTGTTTTTT. This encodes CASRGSLNTGELFF.